The 17 T cell receptor beta chains reported below all come from one sample, sequenced in a study of blood T cell repertoires in COVID-19. The method was immunoSEQ multiplex PCR; TCRdb's version includes in-frame clones alone and lacks a portion of them. Altogether approximately 120,000 clones are present, approximately 90% being singletons, with the ten largest covering 1.5%. The sample taken for sequencing was peripheral blood. These receptors were collected from a human donor in a cohort sampled during active COVID-19.

The genes are TRBV5-5 and TRBJ2-3, with 12 nucleotides matching TRBD2. CDR3 length equals 16 residues. Germline values: CDR1 SGHKS, CDR2 YYEKEE (reference sequence). V lost 1 base to trimming and J lost 3 bases; unmatched junction nucleotides: 3. CDR3 amino acids: CASSLTSGRITDTQYF. CDR3 sequence (DNA): TGTGCCAGCAGCTTGACTAGCGGGAGGATAACAGATACGCAGTATTTT.

The chain joins TRBV10-2 to TRBJ2-7; 12 bases match TRBD2. V was pared by 6 bases and J by 3 bases, with 3 bases of the junction left unmatched. The germline V gene encodes CDR1 WSHSY and CDR2 SAAADI. This CDR3 is 14 amino acids long. The CDR3 is CASSETSGSYEQYF. CDR3 nucleotide sequence: TGCGCCAGCAGCGAGACTAGCGGGAGCTACGAGCAGTACTTC.

The V gene is TRBV4-1, the J gene TRBJ2-7; 8 nucleotides align to TRBD1. CDR1 MGHRA and CDR2 YSYEKL come from the germline V gene. J gave up 2 bases and V 4 bases, and 4 bases lay outside the gene matches. The CDR3 extends over 14 amino acids. The CDR3 sequence: CASSPRTGPYEQYF. For the CDR3, the DNA is TGCGCCAGCAGCCCGCGGACAGGGCCCTACGAGCAGTACTTC.

V usage is TRBV19 and J usage is TRBJ1-3, with a tentative D call TRBD1 (6 bases). V dropped 4 bases and J dropped 5 bases, with 12 bases sitting between them. The CDR3 contains 14 residues. Germline V lookup: CDR1 LNHDA, CDR2 SQIVND (reference sequence). The CDR3 bases are TGTGCCAGTAGTACTCCGGGACAACGAAACACCATATATTTT. This codes for CASSTPGQRNTIYF.

This sequence joins TRBV9 and TRBJ2-7; 7 nucleotides agree with TRBD1. The CDR3 covers 14 residues. The junction had 6 bases not matched to a gene; V was cut back by 2 bases and J by 4 bases. CDR1 is SGDLS and CDR2 is YYNGEE in the germline V gene. The CDR3 nucleotides are TGTGCCAGCAGCGTTACAGGGGCGTCGTACGAGCAGTACTTC. Its translation is CASSVTGASYEQYF.

The genes are TRBV28 and TRBJ2-7, with 8 bases that match TRBD2. CDR3 length: 13 residues. V was pared by 7 bases and J by 2 bases, with 4 bases of the junction left unmatched. Germline lookup yields CDR1 MDHEN and CDR2 SYDVKM. CDR3 in amino acids: CASNPTSAYEQYF. In DNA, the CDR3 is TGTGCCAGCAACCCGACTAGCGCCTACGAGCAGTACTTC. The full variable domain, in which reference TRBV28 and TRBJ2-7 provide the parts outside the CDR3, is DVKVTQSSRYLVKRTGEKVFLECVQDMDHENMFWYRQDPGLGLRLIYFSYDVKMKEKGDIPEGYSVSREKKERFSLILESASTNQTSMYLCASNPTSAYEQYFGPGTRLTVT.

The chain's CDR3 is CASSTQGASGNTIYF. The CDR3 coding sequence is TGTGCCAGCTCAACCCAGGGGGCGTCTGGAAACACCATATATTTT. The chain couples TRBV18 to TRBJ1-3; 8 positions match TRBD1. The trim removed 5 bases at V and 1 base at J, leaving 4 bases unmatched. The CDR3 is made up of 15 amino acids. The germline gives CDR1 KGHSH, CDR2 LQKENI.

Notes on this clone: Germline and junction disagree at one end, which may indicate a read error. CDR3 nucleotides: TGCGCCAGCAGCTTGGGTGAGGCCAGTGATCAACCCCAGCATTTT. It is translated as CASSLGEASDQPQHF. The chain combines TRBV5-1 with TRBJ1-5, with unresolved D. Per germline, CDR1 SGHRS and CDR2 YFSETQ. The CDR3 runs 15 residues.

In this sample, this clone turned up once. The chain has TRBV3-1 (or the pseudogene TRBV3-2) and TRBJ2-7; 8 bases agree with TRBD2. The germline V gene has CDR1 LGHDT and CDR2 YNNKEL (reference sequence). J gave up 0 bases and V 0 bases, and 1 base lay outside the gene matches. The CDR3 runs to 15 residues. The CDR3 bases are TGTGCCAGCAGCCAAGAACTAGCGGACTCCTACGAGCAGTACTTC. Its translation: CASSQELADSYEQYF.

J is TRBJ1-2 and V is TRBV7-9; D uncertain. This CDR3 comprises 16 residues. Per germline, CDR1 SEHNR and CDR2 FQNEAQ (reference sequence). The V end was cut by 0 bases, the J end by 8 bases, with 19 bases between. DNA for the CDR3: TGTGCCAGCAGCTTAGCGGGCAGGTCTCGTCCGGGGGGCTACACCTTC. Its translation: CASSLAGRSRPGGYTF.

This rearrangement joins TRBV19 to TRBJ1-5; TRBD1 is a possible D gene (5 bases). V lost 2 bases and J lost 4, with 15 bases in between. The CDR3 spans 16 residues. Per germline, CDR1 LNHDA and CDR2 SQIVND (reference sequence). The DNA for the CDR3 is TGTGCCAGTAGTATAAGGGCGGGGGTTAGAAATCAGCCCCAGCATTTT. It codes for CASSIRAGVRNQPQHF.

The gene calls are TRBV2 and TRBJ2-1; 8 nucleotides align to TRBD1. This CDR3 contains 14 residues. Trimming removed 4 bases from V and 7 bases from J; junction bases left unmatched: 6. The V gene's germline CDR1 is SNHLY and CDR2 FYNNEI. For the CDR3, the DNA is TGTGCCAGCAGTGTGCAGGGGGCGGAAAATGAGCAGTTCTTC. Translating it yields CASSVQGAENEQFF.

This sequence joins TRBV4-2 and TRBJ2-3; tentatively, D is TRBD2 (5 bases). V was pared by 1 base and J by 0 bases, with 8 bases between. CDR1 is LGHNA, CDR2 YNFKEQ, per germline. This CDR3 region has 15 residues. This CDR3 is CASSQAGGSTDTQYF. In DNA, the CDR3 is TGTGCCAGCAGCCAAGCTGGCGGGAGCACAGATACGCAGTATTTT.

The chain links TRBV19 to TRBJ2-2; D gene unclear. The V and J ends lost 5 bases and 3 bases respectively, with 10 bases between them. Germline assignment: CDR1 LNHDA and CDR2 SQIVND (reference sequence). The CDR3 runs to 14 residues. CDR3 coding DNA: TGTGCCAGTAGTTCCCCCGGTGACACCGGGGAGCTGTTTTTT. It codes for CASSSPGDTGELFF.

This chain joins TRBV6-5 and TRBJ1-2, with TRBD1 matching 9 bases. V gave up 6 bases and J gave up 3 bases; unmatched junction bases: 8. CDR1 is MNHEY and CDR2 is SVGAGI in the germline V gene. The CDR3 extends over 15 amino acids. The chain's CDR3 is CASRKGQGLDYGYTF. Here the CDR3 DNA reads TGTGCCAGCAGAAAGGGACAGGGTTTAGACTATGGCTACACCTTC.

V and J are TRBV10-2 and TRBJ2-3; D is ambiguous. The CDR3 is 14 residues long. The ends were cut back, 5 bases at V and 0 bases at J, with 9 bases in the middle. CDR1 is WSHSY and CDR2 is SAAADI in the germline V gene. CDR3 in amino acids: CASSNSQSTDTQYF. CDR3 sequence (DNA): TGCGCCAGCAGTAACTCGCAAAGCACAGATACGCAGTATTTT.

This chain uses TRBV18 with TRBJ2-1; a weak D match, TRBD1 (5 bases). CDR1 is KGHSH and CDR2 is LQKENI in the germline V gene. The CDR3 has 15 residues. V was cut by 3 bases and J by 5 bases, with 14 bases left in between. The CDR3 loop is CASSPALDIDNEQFF. The CDR3 DNA sequence: TGTGCCAGCTCACCTGCCTTGGACATCGACAATGAGCAGTTCTTC.